This T cell receptor (beta chain) emerged from a study of beta chain features in type 1 diabetes. Broader study findings: Among all four CD4+ subsets, Type 1 diabetes patients had TCRB CDR3s that were moderately but significantly shorter. Researchers reported that naive, central memory and Treg TCRB repertoires appeared more similar in patients than in healthy donors. More deletions and fewer insertions at VDJ junctions were found in patients with type 1 diabetes.

The authors reverse transcribed all of the isolated RNA, so sequencing captured expressed TCRB transcripts. Assay: immunoSEQ multiplex PCR; the TCRdb copy retains only in-frame clones and omits some. The top ten hold approximately 0.015% of the sample, which has hundreds of thousands of clones, 11% seen once. The table lists this clone with a few counts. Its target is not known. The sample consisted of naive CD4+ T cells from blood. This sequence was found in a man aged 25 to 40 with type 1 diabetes.

CDR3 residues: CASSLSGANYGYTF. The DNA for the CDR3 is TGTGCCAGCAGCCTTTCGGGAGCTAACTATGGCTACACCTTC. The chain employs TRBV9 and TRBJ1-2; D unclear. The germline V gene has CDR1 SGDLS and CDR2 YYNGEE. The CDR3 is made up of 14 amino acids. The V gene lost 4 bases and the J gene lost 0 bases, with 10 bases spanning the gap.